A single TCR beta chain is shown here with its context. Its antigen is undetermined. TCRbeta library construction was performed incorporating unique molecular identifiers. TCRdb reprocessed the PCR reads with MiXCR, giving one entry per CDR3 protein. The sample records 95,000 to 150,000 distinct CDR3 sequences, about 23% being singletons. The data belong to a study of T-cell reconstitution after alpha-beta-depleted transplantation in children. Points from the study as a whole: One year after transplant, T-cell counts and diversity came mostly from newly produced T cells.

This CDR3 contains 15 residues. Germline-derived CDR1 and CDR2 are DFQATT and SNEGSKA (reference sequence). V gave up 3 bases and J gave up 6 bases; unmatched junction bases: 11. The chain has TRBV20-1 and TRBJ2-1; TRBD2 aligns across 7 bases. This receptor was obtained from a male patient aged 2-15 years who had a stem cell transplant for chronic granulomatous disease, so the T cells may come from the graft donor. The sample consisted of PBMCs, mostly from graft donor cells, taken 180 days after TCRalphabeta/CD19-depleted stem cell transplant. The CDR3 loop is CSASWRTGGLNEQFF. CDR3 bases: TGCAGTGCTAGTTGGAGGACGGGAGGTCTCAATGAGCAGTTCTTC.